This TCR beta chain originates from a study of CD8 T cells in ankylosing spondylitis. Study-wide results and caveats: Peripheral blood held disease-linked clones only at relatively low frequency, and these were CD8+. Typical of ankylosing spondylitis blood, it appeared, was a TCR beta motif of fewer than 10 highly homologous variants. Earlier work had already found some motif variants in reactive arthritis synovial fluid and blood. Matched synovial fluid from ankylosing spondylitis patients was reported to be enriched for disease-linked clones.

Construction of TCR beta libraries was performed using quantitative 5'-RACE with molecular barcodes. TCRdb re-derived calls from the 5' RACE reads in MiXCR, one entry per CDR3 protein. There are under 550,000 distinct CDR3 sequences in the sample; roughly a quarter occur only once, and about 1% lies in the top ten. From germline, CDR1 is MNHEY and CDR2 SVGEGT. V was pared by 7 bases and J by 0 bases, with 13 bases between. The CDR3 loop spans 15 amino acids. A note on this clonotype: Its antigen is not known.

The source material was blood, either unsorted or a sorted T cell fraction (not recorded which). V gene TRBV6-2 or TRBV6-3 combines with J gene TRBJ2-4; D is undetermined. The source of this sequence is a male donor with ankylosing spondylitis. CDR3 region: CASNDPAVAKNIQYF. The CDR3, as DNA: TGTGCCAGCAACGACCCAGCAGTAGCCAAAAACATTCAGTACTTC.